The rows below give T cell receptor beta chains drawn from one sample of a study of beta chain features in type 1 diabetes. The data were produced by immunoSEQ multiplex PCR, yet TCRdb's version contains in-frame clones alone and is incomplete. The data contain 160,000 or so clones, 9% of them singletons. Sequencing was carried out using central memory CD4+ T cells from blood. All receptors come from a woman in her twenties or thirties with type 1 diabetes. The CDR3 runs from the conserved cysteine through the conserved F or W. Each record gives: V gene, D gene, CDR3 length, clone size, J gene, CDR3 DNA, CDR3 protein. A D gene is named only where the DNA matches it firmly. Clone size, where shown, is once, few, many, or a class for clones that have expanded.

V gene: TRBV28
D gene: TRBD2
CDR3 length: 16
clone size: once
J gene: TRBJ2-5
CDR3 DNA: TGTGCCAGCAGTCGAGTAGCGGGAGGTTCCCAAGAGACCCAGTACTTC
CDR3 protein: CASSRVAGGSQETQYF

V gene: TRBV18
D gene: TRBD1
CDR3 length: 15
clone size: .
J gene: TRBJ2-5
CDR3 DNA: TGTGCCAGCTCACCACGAGACAGGGGGACTGAGACCCAGTACTTC
CDR3 protein: CASSPRDRGTETQYF

V gene: TRBV6-5
D gene: .
CDR3 length: 14
clone size: .
J gene: TRBJ1-1
CDR3 DNA: TGTGCCAGCAGTTACTCTCCGGGGATTACTGAAGCTTTCTTT
CDR3 protein: CASSYSPGITEAFF

V gene: TRBV25-1
D gene: TRBD1
CDR3 length: 13
clone size: few
J gene: TRBJ1-1
CDR3 DNA: TGTGCCAGCAGTCTCGGACAGGGCGGTCGAGCTTTCTTT
CDR3 protein: CASSLGQGGRAFF

V gene: TRBV2
D gene: .
CDR3 length: 13
clone size: few
J gene: TRBJ1-2
CDR3 DNA: TGTGCCAGCAGGCTACAGCCTGCGGGTGGCTACACCTTC
CDR3 protein: CASRLQPAGGYTF

V gene: TRBV7-8
D gene: .
CDR3 length: 14
clone size: .
J gene: TRBJ2-1
CDR3 DNA: TGTGCCAGCAGCCTTCGTCGGGGGTACAATGAGCAGTTCTTC
CDR3 protein: CASSLRRGYNEQFF

V gene: TRBV11-2
D gene: TRBD2
CDR3 length: 16
clone size: few
J gene: TRBJ2-3
CDR3 DNA: TGTGCCAGCAGCTTAACGGGTAGCGGGAGCACAGATACGCAGTATTTT
CDR3 protein: CASSLTGSGSTDTQYF

V gene: TRBV23-1
D gene: TRBD1
CDR3 length: 15
clone size: .
J gene: TRBJ2-7
CDR3 DNA: TGCGCCAGCAGTCAAGCCCCTTCGGGACAGTACGAGCAGTACTTC
CDR3 protein: CASSQAPSGQYEQYF

V gene: TRBV11-2
D gene: .
CDR3 length: 14
clone size: few
J gene: TRBJ2-1
CDR3 DNA: TGTGCCAGCAGTCAGGGGGGTATGGTGAATGAGCAGTTCTTC
CDR3 protein: CASSQGGMVNEQFF

V gene: TRBV5-1
D gene: .
CDR3 length: 12
clone size: few
J gene: TRBJ1-4
CDR3 DNA: TGCGCCAGCAGCTTGGTCGGGGAAAAACTGTTTTTT
CDR3 protein: CASSLVGEKLFF

V gene: TRBV2
D gene: .
CDR3 length: 11
clone size: .
J gene: TRBJ2-3
CDR3 DNA: TGTGCCAGCACAGGCCCAGATACGCAGTATTTT
CDR3 protein: CASTGPDTQYF

V gene: TRBV9
D gene: .
CDR3 length: 14
clone size: .
J gene: TRBJ2-7
CDR3 DNA: TGTGCCAGCAGCGCTGGCGGTAATAGCTACGAGCAGTACTTC
CDR3 protein: CASSAGGNSYEQYF

V gene: TRBV7-2
D gene: TRBD1
CDR3 length: 15
clone size: few
J gene: TRBJ1-2
CDR3 DNA: TGTGCCAGCAGCCCATCCTCCGACAGGGGGATTGGCTACACCTTC
CDR3 protein: CASSPSSDRGIGYTF

V gene: TRBV25-1
D gene: .
CDR3 length: 14
clone size: few
J gene: TRBJ1-2
CDR3 DNA: TGTGCCAGCAGTGAATCGACAAGCCCCCTTGGCTACACCTTC
CDR3 protein: CASSESTSPLGYTF

V gene: TRBV7-6
D gene: .
CDR3 length: 12
clone size: .
J gene: TRBJ1-5
CDR3 DNA: TGTGCCAGCAGCTTAGCGGGCCAGCCCCAGCATTTT
CDR3 protein: CASSLAGQPQHF

V gene: TRBV29-1
D gene: TRBD2
CDR3 length: 15
clone size: few
J gene: TRBJ2-5
CDR3 DNA: TGCAGCTCCCACGGGGGGGTTCTATGGGGGGAGACCCAGTACTTC
CDR3 protein: CSSHGGVLWGETQYF

V gene: TRBV5-1
D gene: .
CDR3 length: 14
clone size: .
J gene: TRBJ2-7
CDR3 DNA: TGCGCCAGCAGCGCACAAACAGGAATTGGCGAGCAGTACTTC
CDR3 protein: CASSAQTGIGEQYF

V gene: TRBV5-4
D gene: .
CDR3 length: 15
clone size: few
J gene: TRBJ1-1
CDR3 DNA: TGTGCCAGCAGCCGCGGGGGGGCAATGAACACTGAAGCTTTCTTT
CDR3 protein: CASSRGGAMNTEAFF

V gene: TRBV14
D gene: .
CDR3 length: 17
clone size: few
J gene: TRBJ1-2
CDR3 DNA: TGTGCCAGCAGCCAAGGATGGATCTGGCAGCGGAGGGAAGGCTACACCTTC
CDR3 protein: CASSQGWIWQRREGYTF

V gene: TRBV15
D gene: TRBD1
CDR3 length: 15
clone size: few
J gene: TRBJ1-2
CDR3 DNA: TGTGCCACCAGCAGAGAGGGACAGGGGGGCTATGGCTACACCTTC
CDR3 protein: CATSREGQGGYGYTF

V gene: TRBV28
D gene: TRBD1
CDR3 length: 15
clone size: .
J gene: TRBJ2-7
CDR3 DNA: TGTGCCAGCAGGGGACAGGGGTGGGTTCGCAACGAGCAGTACTTC
CDR3 protein: CASRGQGWVRNEQYF

V gene: TRBV19
D gene: .
CDR3 length: 13
clone size: .
J gene: TRBJ1-2
CDR3 DNA: TGTGCCAGTAGTATAGATTTCACATATGGCTACACCTTC
CDR3 protein: CASSIDFTYGYTF

V gene: TRBV14
D gene: TRBD2
CDR3 length: 18
clone size: .
J gene: TRBJ2-3
CDR3 DNA: TGTGCCAGCAGCCAAGTTGGTCTAGCGGGGTCCTTCACAGATACGCAGTATTTT
CDR3 protein: CASSQVGLAGSFTDTQYF

V gene: TRBV5-1
D gene: TRBD2
CDR3 length: 16
clone size: .
J gene: TRBJ2-7
CDR3 DNA: TGCGCCAGCAGCCCCCTTTTAGCGGGCGACTCCTACGAGCAGTACTTC
CDR3 protein: CASSPLLAGDSYEQYF

V gene: TRBV7-2
D gene: TRBD1
CDR3 length: 13
clone size: .
J gene: TRBJ2-5
CDR3 DNA: TGTGCCAGCAGCCGGACAGGGGATGAGACCCAGTACTTC
CDR3 protein: CASSRTGDETQYF

V gene: TRBV9
D gene: TRBD2
CDR3 length: 17
clone size: few
J gene: TRBJ2-5
CDR3 DNA: TGTGCCAGCAGCGAGGCCGACGGTGGCGGGAGTGCGGAGACCCAGTACTTC
CDR3 protein: CASSEADGGGSAETQYF

V gene: TRBV18
D gene: .
CDR3 length: 14
clone size: few
J gene: TRBJ1-5
CDR3 DNA: TGTGCCAGCTCACCAACCAGGGGCAATCAGCCCCAGCATTTT
CDR3 protein: CASSPTRGNQPQHF

V gene: TRBV11-1
D gene: TRBD2
CDR3 length: 14
clone size: few
J gene: TRBJ2-7
CDR3 DNA: TGTGCCAGCAGCGCGGGACTAGCGGCCTACGAGCAGTACTTC
CDR3 protein: CASSAGLAAYEQYF

V gene: TRBV7-9
D gene: TRBD1
CDR3 length: 12
clone size: .
J gene: TRBJ1-1
CDR3 DNA: TGTGCCAGCAGGGGAGAAGGGACAGGGGCTTTCTTT
CDR3 protein: CASRGEGTGAFF

V gene: TRBV30
D gene: .
CDR3 length: 12
clone size: .
J gene: TRBJ2-2
CDR3 DNA: TGTGCCTGGAGTCGGGGATACGGGGAGCTGTTTTTT
CDR3 protein: CAWSRGYGELFF

V gene: TRBV6-5
D gene: .
CDR3 length: 14
clone size: few
J gene: TRBJ1-4
CDR3 DNA: TGTGCCAGCAGTCCGGACGGATCTGGGAGAAAACTGTTTTTT
CDR3 protein: CASSPDGSGRKLFF

V gene: TRBV2
D gene: .
CDR3 length: 14
clone size: few
J gene: TRBJ1-1
CDR3 DNA: TGTGCCAGCAGGGAGGGCCCCCCGGTTACTGAAGCTTTCTTT
CDR3 protein: CASREGPPVTEAFF

V gene: TRBV7-3
D gene: .
CDR3 length: 13
clone size: .
J gene: TRBJ2-5
CDR3 DNA: TGTGCCAGCAGCTTTACAGGGAAGGAGACCCAGTACTTC
CDR3 protein: CASSFTGKETQYF

V gene: TRBV19
D gene: TRBD2
CDR3 length: 18
clone size: few
J gene: TRBJ2-2
CDR3 DNA: TGTGCCAGTAGTACGGGACTAGCGGGAGGGAAGAACACCGGGGAGCTGTTTTTT
CDR3 protein: CASSTGLAGGKNTGELFF

V gene: TRBV27
D gene: .
CDR3 length: 16
clone size: few
J gene: TRBJ2-3
CDR3 DNA: TGTGCCAGCAGCTTACGGAAGGGGTCCTACACAGATACGCAGTATTTT
CDR3 protein: CASSLRKGSYTDTQYF

V gene: TRBV30
D gene: .
CDR3 length: 11
clone size: .
J gene: TRBJ2-7
CDR3 DNA: TGTGCCTGGGGACATTCCTACGAGCAGTACTTC
CDR3 protein: CAWGHSYEQYF

V gene: TRBV11-3
D gene: TRBD2
CDR3 length: 17
clone size: few
J gene: TRBJ2-3
CDR3 DNA: TGTGCCAGCAGCTCCGGCGGGGCGGGAGTCCTGGGAGATACGCAGTATTTT
CDR3 protein: CASSSGGAGVLGDTQYF

V gene: TRBV19
D gene: .
CDR3 length: 14
clone size: few
J gene: TRBJ2-1
CDR3 DNA: TGTGCCAGTAGTATCGACAGGCCCTCCAATGAGCAGTTCTTC
CDR3 protein: CASSIDRPSNEQFF

V gene: TRBV11-3
D gene: TRBD1
CDR3 length: 13
clone size: .
J gene: TRBJ1-1
CDR3 DNA: TGTGCCAGCAGCCCAGCCCCCGACAGGGAGGCTTTCTTT
CDR3 protein: CASSPAPDREAFF

V gene: TRBV18
D gene: TRBD1
CDR3 length: 15
clone size: .
J gene: TRBJ1-2
CDR3 DNA: TGTGCCAGCTCACCACAGACAGGGCCTAACTATGGCTACACCTTC
CDR3 protein: CASSPQTGPNYGYTF

V gene: TRBV2
D gene: .
CDR3 length: 15
clone size: few
J gene: TRBJ2-3
CDR3 DNA: TGTGCCAGCAGTGACCAGACCCCGGCGGCAGATACGCAGTATTTT
CDR3 protein: CASSDQTPAADTQYF

V gene: TRBV27
D gene: .
CDR3 length: 14
clone size: many
J gene: TRBJ1-2
CDR3 DNA: TGTGCCAGCAGTTTAGGGGCCACCCAGATACGCTACACCTTC
CDR3 protein: CASSLGATQIRYTF

V gene: TRBV7-9
D gene: .
CDR3 length: 13
clone size: .
J gene: TRBJ2-1
CDR3 DNA: TGTGCCAGCAGCCCAGGGACTTACAATGAGCAGTTCTTC
CDR3 protein: CASSPGTYNEQFF

V gene: TRBV11-2
D gene: TRBD1
CDR3 length: 16
clone size: few
J gene: TRBJ2-7
CDR3 DNA: TGTGCCAGCAGCCCCATAGACAGGGCCGCCCCCTACGAGCAGTACTTC
CDR3 protein: CASSPIDRAAPYEQYF

V gene: TRBV18
D gene: .
CDR3 length: 15
clone size: .
J gene: TRBJ2-2
CDR3 DNA: TGTGCCAGCTCACCAAGGACTACGTCAACCGGGGAGCTGTTTTTT
CDR3 protein: CASSPRTTSTGELFF

V gene: TRBV5-1
D gene: TRBD1
CDR3 length: 13
clone size: .
J gene: TRBJ2-2
CDR3 DNA: TGCGCCAGCAGGACAGGGGTATCCGGGGAGCTGTTTTTT
CDR3 protein: CASRTGVSGELFF

V gene: TRBV28
D gene: .
CDR3 length: 14
clone size: .
J gene: TRBJ1-4
CDR3 DNA: TGTGCCAGCAGTCCCCCGGGGGTGATGAGGAAACTGTTTTTT
CDR3 protein: CASSPPGVMRKLFF

V gene: TRBV7-9
D gene: .
CDR3 length: 14
clone size: .
J gene: TRBJ2-1
CDR3 DNA: TGTGCCAGCAGCAGCTCCTCGGGCTACAATGAGCAGTTCTTC
CDR3 protein: CASSSSSGYNEQFF

V gene: TRBV28
D gene: TRBD1
CDR3 length: 15
clone size: few
J gene: TRBJ1-5
CDR3 DNA: TGTGCCAGTCGACAGGGGGCAAGGGGGAATCAGCCCCAGCATTTT
CDR3 protein: CASRQGARGNQPQHF

V gene: TRBV28
D gene: TRBD1
CDR3 length: 12
clone size: few
J gene: TRBJ1-4
CDR3 DNA: TGTGCCAGCAGGACAGGGGATGAAAAACTGTTTTTT
CDR3 protein: CASRTGDEKLFF

V gene: TRBV5-1
D gene: TRBD1
CDR3 length: 19
clone size: few
J gene: TRBJ2-6
CDR3 DNA: TGCGCCAGCAGCGGTTACAGGGGCCTTATCCCCTCTGGGGCCAACGTCCTGACTTTC
CDR3 protein: CASSGYRGLIPSGANVLTF

V gene: TRBV2
D gene: .
CDR3 length: 14
clone size: few
J gene: TRBJ2-5
CDR3 DNA: TGTGCCACTCGCCCTACGGACAACCAAGAGACCCAGTACTTC
CDR3 protein: CATRPTDNQETQYF

V gene: TRBV20-1
D gene: .
CDR3 length: 11
clone size: .
J gene: TRBJ1-2
CDR3 DNA: TGCAGTGCTAAGCCATATTATGGCTACACCTTC
CDR3 protein: CSAKPYYGYTF

V gene: TRBV29-1
D gene: .
CDR3 length: 14
clone size: .
J gene: TRBJ2-2
CDR3 DNA: TGCAGCGTTAGACAGGTTCGGGACACCGGGGAGCTGTTTTTT
CDR3 protein: CSVRQVRDTGELFF

V gene: TRBV7-2
D gene: .
CDR3 length: 13
clone size: .
J gene: TRBJ1-4
CDR3 DNA: TGTGCCAGCAGCTCAGGGTTGGGTGAAAAACTGTTTTTT
CDR3 protein: CASSSGLGEKLFF

V gene: TRBV15
D gene: .
CDR3 length: 15
clone size: .
J gene: TRBJ2-3
CDR3 DNA: TGTGCCACCAGCACTATCTTACAGAGCACAGATACGCAGTATTTT
CDR3 protein: CATSTILQSTDTQYF

V gene: TRBV28
D gene: .
CDR3 length: 14
clone size: few
J gene: TRBJ2-3
CDR3 DNA: TGTGCCAGCAGTTTCACGACAGGAAGGTATACGCAGTATTTT
CDR3 protein: CASSFTTGRYTQYF

V gene: TRBV29-1
D gene: TRBD1
CDR3 length: 13
clone size: .
J gene: TRBJ1-4
CDR3 DNA: TGCAGCGTCGAGACAGGGTTCGGTGAAAAACTGTTTTTT
CDR3 protein: CSVETGFGEKLFF

V gene: TRBV27
D gene: .
CDR3 length: 15
clone size: few
J gene: TRBJ1-4
CDR3 DNA: TGTGCCAGCAGTTTATCAGGCAGGTTTACTGAAAAACTGTTTTTT
CDR3 protein: CASSLSGRFTEKLFF

V gene: TRBV29-1
D gene: .
CDR3 length: 14
clone size: .
J gene: TRBJ1-1
CDR3 DNA: TGCAGCGTTTACACGGGGACATCGAACACTGAAGCTTTCTTT
CDR3 protein: CSVYTGTSNTEAFF